The clone carrying this TCR beta chain showed up many times. Its antigen remains unidentified. These data belong to a study of T cell repertoires in cytomegalovirus infection. Background on the study: Recently identified HLA-C-restricted CMV epitopes were among the peptides used. Both CMV infection and a matching HLA type were indicated by public TCR beta signatures.

The CDR3 runs to 16 residues. The V gene's germline CDR1 is MGHRA and CDR2 YSYEKL. V was cut by 1 base and J by 5 bases, with 16 bases left in between. TCRdb itself ran the reads through MiXCR, one entry per CDR3 protein. Of about 360,000 distinct CDR3 sequences listed, about 32% are singletons. Overall study results and limits: Dominating the ex vivo response were HLA-C-restricted CMV-specific TCR beta clonotypes. The cumulative frequency of public TCR beta families distinguished individuals who carried CMV together with the relevant HLA.

The source material was cultured PBMCs, sampled from culture after CMV antigen stimulation. The source is a human donor in good health (CMV status not recorded). Some clones in this sample may be carry-over from other donors' samples. This rearrangement joins TRBV4-1 to TRBJ2-3, with D uncertain. CDR3 sequence: CASSQVSALIGDTQYF. Here the CDR3 DNA reads TGCGCCAGCAGCCAAGTATCAGCTCTAATCGGAGATACGCAGTATTTT.